The TCR beta chain under discussion was sequenced for a study of shared clonotypes between healthy human individuals. Germline V gives CDR1 MNHEY, CDR2 SVGAGI. The CDR3 covers 15 residues. V was shortened by 6 bases and J by 1 base, with 13 bases between the two germline ends. Measured with immunoSEQ multiplex PCR; TCRdb has only the in-frame clones, and not every one. The sample lists 2 million to 2.5 million clones; approximately 95% were seen once. The sample was naive CD4+ T cells sorted from blood. Regarding subset: CD45RA+ positively selected. The rearrangement uses TRBV6-5 and TRBJ1-5; D is unresolved. This TCR came from a man aged 18 to 35 in good health. The CDR3: CASRWSGKSNQPQHF. The CDR3 coding sequence is TGTGCCAGCAGATGGTCCGGGAAAAGCAATCAGCCCCAGCATTTT.